The 30 T cell receptor beta chains below were found in one sample sequenced in a study of blood T cell repertoires in COVID-19. Sequenced by immunoSEQ multiplex PCR; TCRdb stores in-frame clones only, minus some. The data contain about 150,000 clones, over 65% of them seen just once; the ten biggest clones take up roughly 2.2%. The material sequenced was peripheral blood. The receptor set was obtained from an older man with acute or convalescent COVID-19.

The chain combines TRBV18 with TRBJ2-1; 10 positions match TRBD2. The CDR3 has 16 residues. V was pared by 4 bases and J by 8 bases, with 11 bases of the junction left unmatched. Germline V CDR1 and CDR2: KGHSH, LQKENI. The CDR3 bases are TGTGCCAGCTCACGTAGAAGCGGGGGGGCATCGGATGAGCAGTTCTTC. It codes for CASSRRSGGASDEQFF.

This clone was counted a single time. This CDR3 is CASSLGLAAYQETQYF. In DNA, the CDR3 is TGTGCCAGCAGCTTGGGCCTAGCGGCCTACCAAGAGACCCAGTACTTC. V usage is TRBV5-4 and J usage is TRBJ2-5, with 7 positions matching TRBD2. Germline V CDR1 and CDR2: SGHNT, YYREEE (reference sequence). This CDR3 is built from 16 residues. Losses at the gene ends were 0 bases for V and 0 bases for J; bases not matched to a gene: 5.

The J gene is TRBJ1-2, the V gene TRBV5-4, with 7 nucleotides matching TRBD1. V lost 2 bases to trimming and J lost 4 bases; unmatched junction nucleotides: 8. In germline, CDR1 is SGHNT, CDR2 YYREEE (reference sequence). The CDR3 covers 15 residues. The CDR3 DNA follows: TGTGCCAGCAGCTTACGACCGGGACAGAGCTATGGCTACACCTTC. It translates to CASSLRPGQSYGYTF.

The rearrangement joins TRBV19 to TRBJ2-7; 11 nucleotides align to TRBD1. From germline, CDR1 is LNHDA and CDR2 SQIVND (reference sequence). V lost 6 bases, J lost 6 bases, and 1 base stayed unmatched. This CDR3 spans 12 amino acids. CDR3 bases: TGTGCCAGTAGGGACAGGGGGCCCGAGCAGTACTTC. This codes for CASRDRGPEQYF.

This clone was detected once. The chain uses TRBV28 and TRBJ1-1; TRBD1 aligns across 7 bases. CDR3 length equals 12 residues. From germline, CDR1 is MDHEN and CDR2 SYDVKM. J lost 4 bases, V lost 4 bases, and 0 bases had no gene match. CDR3 DNA: TGTGCCAGCAGTTCAGGGGGCACTGAAGCTTTCTTT. Protein product: CASSSGGTEAFF.

The V and J genes are TRBV14 and TRBJ1-2, with 10 bases fitting TRBD1. CDR3 length: 16 amino acids. Germline V gives CDR1 SGHDN, CDR2 FVKESK. Trimming at V came to 5 bases and at J to 3 bases, leaving 9 bases not matched to a gene. The CDR3 DNA is TGTGCCAGCAGCTCTCGGACAGGGGGTATGGACTATGGCTACACCTTC. Translating gives CASSSRTGGMDYGYTF.

This chain joins TRBV19 and TRBJ2-7, with D tentatively TRBD2 (6 bases). CDR1 and CDR2 (germline): LNHDA, SQIVND (reference sequence). This CDR3 has 15 residues. V was trimmed by 1 base and J by 2 bases, leaving 12 bases between them. The CDR3 nucleotides are TGTGCCAGTAGTATAGCGGGAGTATCCACCTACGAGCAGTACTTC. Translated: CASSIAGVSTYEQYF.

The chain carries TRBV18 and TRBJ2-7, with 7 bases fitting TRBD1. CDR3 size: 16 residues. The germline gives CDR1 KGHSH, CDR2 LQKENI. J was trimmed by 5 bases and V by 3 bases; bases with no gene match: 13. CDR3 nucleotide sequence: TGTGCCAGCTCACCCCGAAGAGCAGTAGGGGGCGACGAGCAGTACTTC. Residues: CASSPRRAVGGDEQYF.

The chain is built from TRBV13 and TRBJ2-1, with unresolved D. From germline, CDR1 is PRHDT and CDR2 FYEKMQ (reference sequence). Trimming shortened V by 5 bases and J by 4 bases, and 12 bases separated the two germline ends. This CDR3 is 14 amino acids long. In nucleotides, the CDR3 is TGTGCCAGCAGCCGTGAGTCCCGATACAATGAGCAGTTCTTC. Protein sequence: CASSRESRYNEQFF.

This clone was counted a single time. This chain joins TRBV6-5 and TRBJ1-4, with 7 bases aligning to TRBD1. The V segment lost 2 bases and the J segment 8 bases; nucleotides outside the gene matches: 5. The CDR3 has 14 amino acids. Germline V lookup: CDR1 MNHEY, CDR2 SVGAGI. The CDR3 DNA reads as TGTGCCAGCAGTTACAGACAGGGACGGGAAAAACTGTTTTTT. Translated: CASSYRQGREKLFF.

This clone was counted once. The chain employs TRBV5-1 and TRBJ2-2; 10 bases fit TRBD1. From germline, CDR1 is SGHRS and CDR2 YFSETQ. The CDR3 runs 16 residues. V gave up 0 bases and J gave up 3 bases; unmatched junction bases: 2. The CDR3 protein is CASSLGGTGDTGELFF. CDR3 in DNA: TGCGCCAGCAGCTTGGGAGGGACAGGGGACACCGGGGAGCTGTTTTTT.

The rearrangement links TRBV19 to TRBJ1-3; no clear D gene. V was clipped by 6 bases and J by 0 bases, with 9 bases between them. This CDR3 contains 14 residues. Germline V gene lookup returns CDR1 LNHDA and CDR2 SQIVND (reference sequence). CDR3 nucleotide sequence: TGTGCCAGTAGGAAGGAGAGCTCTGGAAACACCATATATTTT. Encoded protein: CASRKESSGNTIYF.

The chain uses TRBV5-8 and TRBJ2-3, with TRBD2 matching 8 bases. Trimming cost V 4 bases and J 6 bases; bases outside gene matches: 4. The CDR3 is 13 amino acids. Germline V CDR1 and CDR2: SGHTS, YDEGEE. The CDR3 protein is CASSAGRGDTQYF. DNA for the CDR3: TGTGCCAGCAGCGCCGGGAGGGGGGATACGCAGTATTTT.

The CDR3 coding sequence is TGCGCCAGCAGCCAAGACAGGGACTTACCAGATACGCAGTATTTT. It yields the protein CASSQDRDLPDTQYF. The J gene is TRBJ2-3, the V gene TRBV4-1, with D possibly being TRBD2 (6 bases). Per germline, CDR1 MGHRA and CDR2 YSYEKL. Trimming removed 0 bases from V and 4 bases from J, with 11 bases in between. CDR3 length equals 15 residues.

In DNA form, the CDR3 reads TGTGCCAGCAGCCAGGGGCTGCGGGGCTACACCTTC. It is translated as CASSQGLRGYTF. The chain couples TRBV3-1 (or the pseudogene TRBV3-2) to TRBJ1-2, with a possible D match to TRBD1 (5 bases). V was trimmed by 3 bases and J by 8 bases, leaving 10 bases between them. There are 12 residues in the CDR3. The germline V gene encodes CDR1 LGHDT and CDR2 YNNKEL (reference sequence).

J is TRBJ2-5 and V is TRBV2; tentatively, D is TRBD1 (7 bases). Germline loops: CDR1 SNHLY, CDR2 FYNNEI. CDR3 size: 15 residues. Trimming removed 6 bases at V and 5 bases at J, with 19 bases between. For the CDR3, the DNA is TGTGCCAGCAGCGCACTGCAGGGGGGAGACGAGACCCAGTACTTC. It translates to CASSALQGGDETQYF.

This chain links TRBV7-9 with TRBJ2-7; D might be TRBD2 (5 bases). This CDR3 comprises 12 residues. The germline V and J ends were trimmed by 3 bases and 6 bases, with 9 bases remaining between them. In germline, CDR1 is SEHNR, CDR2 FQNEAQ (reference sequence). The CDR3 loop is CASSFEGREQYF. CDR3 bases: TGTGCCAGCAGCTTTGAGGGTCGCGAGCAGTACTTC.

V and J are TRBV4-2 and TRBJ2-7; 13 bases map to TRBD2. Looked up from germline, CDR1 is LGHNA and CDR2 is YNFKEQ. Trimming removed 4 bases from V and 5 bases from J; junction bases left unmatched: 11. The CDR3 has 17 amino acids. In DNA, the CDR3 is TGTGCCAGCAGCCCCAGGACTAGCGGGAGTGAGTTCCACGAGCAGTACTTC. It codes for CASSPRTSGSEFHEQYF.

This clone was picked up one time. This chain joins TRBV6-6 and TRBJ2-7; 11 nucleotides agree with TRBD1. The CDR3 sequence is 17 residues long. J gave up 3 bases and V 5 bases, and 12 bases lay outside the gene matches. Germline CDR1 and CDR2: MNHNY and SVGAGI (reference sequence). The chain's CDR3 is CASSRTGGGFVFYEQYF. CDR3 DNA: TGTGCCAGCAGTCGGACAGGGGGCGGTTTTGTATTCTACGAGCAGTACTTC.

The rearrangement joins TRBV19 to TRBJ2-1; 13 positions match TRBD2. The V gene end was trimmed by 6 bases and the J gene end by 0 bases; junction bases not matched to a gene: 8. Germline lookup yields CDR1 LNHDA and CDR2 SQIVND (reference sequence). CDR3 length equals 18 residues. This chain's CDR3 is CASSIGTSGVSSYNEQFF. CDR3 bases: TGTGCCAGTAGCATCGGGACTAGCGGGGTTAGCTCCTACAATGAGCAGTTCTTC. Combining the CDR3 with reference TRBV19 and TRBJ2-1 gives the whole variable domain DGGITQSPKYLFRKEGQNVTLSCEQNLNHDAMYWYRQDPGQGLRLIYYSQIVNDFQKGDIAEGYSVSREKKESFPLTVTSAQKNPTAFYLCASSIGTSGVSSYNEQFFGPGTRLTVL.

This chain links TRBV5-1 with TRBJ2-5, with 16 bases fitting TRBD2. Trimming cost V 4 bases and J 5 bases; bases outside gene matches: 2. Germline CDR1 SGHRS, CDR2 YFSETQ. The CDR3 runs 15 residues. CDR3: CASSLGLAGGETQYF. As DNA, the CDR3 is TGCGCCAGCAGCCTGGGACTAGCGGGAGGGGAGACCCAGTACTTC. The entire variable domain, with the rest obtained from reference TRBV5-1 and TRBJ2-5, is as follows: KAGVTQTPRYLIKTRGQQVTLSCSPISGHRSVSWYQQTPGQGLQFLFEYFSETQRNKGNFPGRFSGRQFSNSRSEMNVSTLELGDSALYLCASSLGLAGGETQYFGPGTRLLVL.

The gene calls are TRBV9 and TRBJ2-2; D perhaps matches TRBD2 (6 bases). CDR3 size: 14 residues. Trimming stripped 3 bases from V and 5 bases from J, with 11 bases between. The germline gives CDR1 SGDLS, CDR2 YYNGEE. Here the CDR3 DNA reads TGTGCCAGCAGCGCTGAGCTAGCGACCGGGGAGCTGTTTTTT. This gives the protein CASSAELATGELFF.

This rearrangement joins TRBV12-3 or TRBV12-4 to TRBJ2-1; D unresolved. V was cut by 6 bases and J by 5 bases, with 8 bases left in between. CDR3 length: 12 amino acids. This CDR3 is CASSLVHNEQFF. For the CDR3, the DNA is TGTGCCAGCAGCCTCGTCCACAATGAGCAGTTCTTC.

J is TRBJ2-1 and V is TRBV10-3, with D maybe TRBD2 (5 bases). CDR3 length: 15 residues. The V end was cut by 5 bases, the J end by 1 base, with 12 bases between. CDR1 is ENHRY, CDR2 SYGVKD, per germline. CDR3 loop: CAISSPSSSYNEQFF. The DNA of the CDR3 is TGTGCCATCAGTAGTCCTAGCAGTTCCTACAATGAGCAGTTCTTC.

The chain employs TRBV12-3 or TRBV12-4 and TRBJ1-1, with D possibly matching TRBD1 (6 bases). Trimming pared 8 bases from V and 1 base from J, leaving 11 bases between. The CDR3 runs to 13 residues. The CDR3 here is CASQRQENTEAFF. In DNA, the CDR3 is TGTGCCAGCCAAAGACAGGAGAACACTGAAGCTTTCTTT.

Here the CDR3 reads CASSERVAGATEQYF. The CDR3 bases are TGTGCCAGCAGTGAAAGGGTAGCGGGCGCCACCGAGCAGTACTTC. The rearrangement joins TRBV6-1 to TRBJ2-7; 7 nucleotides line up with TRBD2. CDR3 size: 15 residues. Germline CDR1 reads MNHNS; CDR2 reads SASEGT. V gave up 2 bases and J gave up 6 bases; unmatched junction bases: 10.

This chain uses TRBV5-8 with TRBJ2-7; the D gene is possibly TRBD1 (5 bases). The CDR3 runs 17 residues. With 4 bases removed from V and 1 base from J, the gap between germline ends came to 21 bases. Germline lookup yields CDR1 SGHTS and CDR2 YDEGEE. The CDR3 DNA follows: TGTGCCAGCAGCCGTCGATGGGGCAGGGCAGGGTCCTACGAGCAGTACTTC. Its protein is CASSRRWGRAGSYEQYF.

This clone was counted between two and nine times. V gene TRBV6-6 combines with J gene TRBJ1-3; D remains unclear. V dropped 7 bases and J dropped 0 bases, with 13 bases sitting between them. The germline gives CDR1 MNHNY, CDR2 SVGAGI (reference sequence). CDR3 size: 15 residues. DNA for the CDR3: TGTGCCAGCACAAAACTCCGGTCCTCTGGAAACACCATATATTTT. It is translated as CASTKLRSSGNTIYF.

Many counts were recorded for this clone. The sample contains more than one DNA sequence encoding this CDR3. The chain uses TRBV6-5 and TRBJ2-2, with D perhaps TRBD1 (5 bases). The V end lost 0 bases, the J end lost 4 bases, and 12 bases lay between the germline ends. This CDR3 contains 16 residues. Germline values: CDR1 MNHEY, CDR2 SVGAGI. CDR3 sequence: CASSYSGRVGTGELFF. CDR3 nucleotides: TGTGCCAGCAGTTACTCGGGCAGGGTTGGCACCGGGGAGCTGTTTTTT.

The chain uses TRBV4-1 and TRBJ1-5, with D possibly TRBD1 on 5 matching bases. Per germline, CDR1 MGHRA and CDR2 YSYEKL. Trimming took 5 bases from V and 3 from J, leaving 11 bases between them. This CDR3 is 14 amino acids long. The CDR3 reads CASSDAGNNQPQHF. The CDR3 DNA reads TGCGCCAGCAGCGACGCAGGGAACAATCAGCCCCAGCATTTT.